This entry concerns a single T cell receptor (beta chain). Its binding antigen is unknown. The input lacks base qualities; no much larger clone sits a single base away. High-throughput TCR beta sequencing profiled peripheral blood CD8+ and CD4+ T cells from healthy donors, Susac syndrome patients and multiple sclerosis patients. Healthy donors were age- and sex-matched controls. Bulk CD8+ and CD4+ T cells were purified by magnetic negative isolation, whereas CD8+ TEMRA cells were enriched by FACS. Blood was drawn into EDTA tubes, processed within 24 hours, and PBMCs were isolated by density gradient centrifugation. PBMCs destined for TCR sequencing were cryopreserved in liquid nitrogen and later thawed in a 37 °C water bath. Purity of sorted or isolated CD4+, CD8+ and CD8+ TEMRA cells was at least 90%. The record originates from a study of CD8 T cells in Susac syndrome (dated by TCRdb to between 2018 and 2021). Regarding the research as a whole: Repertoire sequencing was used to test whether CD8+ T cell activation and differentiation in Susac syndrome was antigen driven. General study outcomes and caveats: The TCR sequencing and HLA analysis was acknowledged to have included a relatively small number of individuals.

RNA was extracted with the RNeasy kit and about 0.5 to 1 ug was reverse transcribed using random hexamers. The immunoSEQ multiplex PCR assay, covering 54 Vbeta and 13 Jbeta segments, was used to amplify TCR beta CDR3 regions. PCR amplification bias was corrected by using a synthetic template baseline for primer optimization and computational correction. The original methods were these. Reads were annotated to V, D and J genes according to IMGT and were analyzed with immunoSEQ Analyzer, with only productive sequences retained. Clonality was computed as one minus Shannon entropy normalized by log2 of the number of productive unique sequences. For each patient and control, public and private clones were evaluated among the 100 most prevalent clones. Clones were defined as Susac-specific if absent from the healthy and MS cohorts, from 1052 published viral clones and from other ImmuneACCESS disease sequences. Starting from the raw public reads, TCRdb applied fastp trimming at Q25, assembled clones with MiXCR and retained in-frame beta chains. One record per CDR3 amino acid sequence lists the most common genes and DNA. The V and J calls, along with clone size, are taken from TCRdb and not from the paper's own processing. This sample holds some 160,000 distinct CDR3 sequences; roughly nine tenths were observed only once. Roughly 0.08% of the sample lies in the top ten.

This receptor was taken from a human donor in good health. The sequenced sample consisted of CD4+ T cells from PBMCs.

Read as DNA, the sequence is TGTGCCAGGAGAGGGGGCCCTCTTACAGATACGCAGTATTTT. It translates as CARRGGPLTDTQYF. The sequence links TRBV21-1 to TRBJ2-3; TRBD2 reflects the table's D call only, with no check against the DNA. TRBV21-1 is a pseudogene segment. CDR3 length: 14 amino acids, cysteine to phenylalanine. Only the CDR3 DNA stays, 42 bases, in frame from base 1.